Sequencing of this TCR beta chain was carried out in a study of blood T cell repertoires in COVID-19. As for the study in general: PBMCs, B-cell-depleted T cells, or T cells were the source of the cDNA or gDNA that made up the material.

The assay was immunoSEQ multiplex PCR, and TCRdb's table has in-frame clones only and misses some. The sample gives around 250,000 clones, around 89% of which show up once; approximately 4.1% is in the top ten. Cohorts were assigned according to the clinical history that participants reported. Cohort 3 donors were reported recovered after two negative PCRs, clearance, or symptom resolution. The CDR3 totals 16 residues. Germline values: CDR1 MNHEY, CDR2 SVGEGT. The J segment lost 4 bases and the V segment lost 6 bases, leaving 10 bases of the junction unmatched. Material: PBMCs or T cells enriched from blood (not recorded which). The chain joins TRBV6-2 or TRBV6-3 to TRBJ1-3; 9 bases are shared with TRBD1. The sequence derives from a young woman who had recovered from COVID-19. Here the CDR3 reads CASRYDTGGAGNTIYF. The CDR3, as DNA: TGTGCCAGCAGATACGATACAGGGGGCGCCGGAAACACCATATATTTT.